These 24 T cell receptor beta chains came from one sample sequenced in a study of blood T cell repertoires in COVID-19. Data came from immunoSEQ multiplex PCR; TCRdb stores just in-frame clones and leaves some out. The table lists about 500,000 clones, 80% to 90% of them singletons. The specimen was peripheral blood. All receptors come from a young man with COVID-19, enrolled during active disease.

The rearrangement uses TRBV7-9 and TRBJ1-1, with D possibly matching TRBD1 (6 bases). This CDR3 is 16 amino acids long. Germline V lookup: CDR1 SEHNR, CDR2 FQNEAQ (reference sequence). Trimming pared 2 bases from V and 3 bases from J, leaving 16 bases between. CDR3 sequence (DNA): TGTGCCAGCAGCTTAACAGGGACCTGGTCGGACACTGAAGCTTTCTTT. It specifies CASSLTGTWSDTEAFF.

The rearrangement links TRBV5-1 to TRBJ2-2, with 10 positions matching TRBD2. Per germline, CDR1 SGHRS and CDR2 YFSETQ. With 4 bases clipped from V and 4 bases from J, the junction kept 7 bases outside the gene matches. This CDR3 has 16 amino acids. The CDR3 nucleotides read TGCGCCAGCAGCACCGGACTAGCGGCCCCCACCGGGGAGCTGTTTTTT. Translated: CASSTGLAAPTGELFF.

The V call is TRBV27, the J call TRBJ1-4; 9 bases are a match to TRBD1. Germline assignment: CDR1 MNHEY and CDR2 SMNVEV (reference sequence). Germline trimming cut 5 bases from V and 4 bases from J; bases unmatched to any gene: 8. The CDR3 runs to 16 residues. The CDR3 protein is CASSHFSTGGNEKLFF. CDR3 nucleotide sequence: TGTGCCAGCAGTCACTTTTCGACAGGGGGTAATGAAAAACTGTTTTTT.

The chain carries TRBV6-5 and TRBJ2-2; no clear D gene. Germline assignment: CDR1 MNHEY and CDR2 SVGAGI. V was clipped by 5 bases and J by 4 bases, with 14 bases between them. This CDR3 region has 15 residues. Here the CDR3 DNA reads TGTGCCAGCAGTAGGTACGAGGCGCGCACCGGGGAGCTGTTTTTT. Translated, it gives CASSRYEARTGELFF.

The chain links TRBV7-9 to TRBJ2-3; 10 bases match TRBD2. The CDR3 runs to 16 residues. V gave up 5 bases and J gave up 7 bases; unmatched junction bases: 12. The V gene's germline CDR1 is SEHNR and CDR2 FQNEAQ (reference sequence). CDR3 nucleotide sequence: TGTGCCAGCAGCCTTTCACGACTAGCGGGCGTACATACGCAGTATTTT. As protein: CASSLSRLAGVHTQYF.

As regards this clone: Within the sample, other DNA sequences also encode this same CDR3. This chain joins TRBV5-1 and TRBJ1-1, with a weak D call TRBD1 (6 bases). The CDR3 has 15 amino acids. Trimming pared 0 bases from V and 5 bases from J, leaving 14 bases between. CDR1 and CDR2 from the germline V gene are SGHRS and YFSETQ. The CDR3 loop is CASSLVSGGNTEAFF. The DNA for the CDR3 is TGCGCCAGCAGCTTGGTATCGGGGGGCAATACTGAAGCTTTCTTT.

Points on this clone: The same CDR3 also results from other DNA sequences found in this sample. CDR3 in DNA: TGTGCCAGCAGTCTAGGACAGAACTCCTACGAGCAGTACTTC. It specifies CASSLGQNSYEQYF. V and J are TRBV6-5 and TRBJ2-7, with D maybe TRBD1 (6 bases). Trimming took 5 bases from V and 0 from J, leaving 11 bases between them. In germline, CDR1 is MNHEY, CDR2 SVGAGI. The CDR3 spans 14 residues.

This chain uses TRBV7-2 with TRBJ2-2; 10 bases align to TRBD2. V lost 5 bases and J lost 0; bases outside the gene matches: 3. The CDR3 is 16 amino acids. Germline V gene data show CDR1 as SGHTA and CDR2 as FQGNSA. CDR3 sequence: CASSPSGGTNTGELFF. As DNA, the CDR3 is TGTGCCAGCAGCCCTAGCGGGGGCACGAACACCGGGGAGCTGTTTTTT.

This chain joins TRBV6-5 and TRBJ2-2; 11 bases line up with TRBD2. Germline values: CDR1 MNHEY, CDR2 SVGAGI. Trimming cost V 7 bases and J 6 bases; bases outside gene matches: 4. The length of the CDR3 is 14 residues. In DNA form, the CDR3 reads TGTGCCAGCAACGTAGCGGGAGGGCCCGGGGAGCTGTTTTTT. Its protein product is CASNVAGGPGELFF.

The V call is TRBV6-5, the J call TRBJ1-1; D is perhaps TRBD1 (6 bases). The CDR3 loop spans 14 amino acids. CDR1 is MNHEY and CDR2 is SVGAGI in the germline V gene. Trimming left V 6 bases short and J 0 bases short, with 11 bases between. CDR3 sequence (DNA): TGTGCCAGCAGCGGATGGACAGTGAACACTGAAGCTTTCTTT. Translation: CASSGWTVNTEAFF.

This chain joins TRBV6-1 and TRBJ1-6; the D gene is possibly TRBD1 (5 bases). The CDR3 is 14 residues long. V lost 2 bases and J 6 bases, leaving 8 bases between the germline ends. Germline loops: CDR1 MNHNS, CDR2 SASEGT. CDR3 protein: CASSERGGNSPLHF. For the CDR3, the DNA is TGTGCCAGCAGTGAACGGGGGGGTAATTCACCCCTCCACTTT.

This chain joins TRBV10-3 and TRBJ2-7; no reliable D call. This CDR3 contains 13 residues. V was trimmed by 0 bases and J by 3 bases, leaving 6 bases between them. CDR1 ENHRY and CDR2 SYGVKD come from the germline V gene. The CDR3 region has the DNA TGTGCCATCAGTGAGTCACAGAACTACGAGCAGTACTTC. Translating it yields CAISESQNYEQYF.

This clone appeared a single time. This chain connects TRBV24-1 to TRBJ2-1; TRBD1 is a possible D gene (5 bases). V lost 2 bases to trimming and J lost 15 bases, with 16 bases between them. There are 13 residues in the CDR3. The V gene's germline CDR1 is KGHDR and CDR2 SFDVKD. DNA for the CDR3: TGTGCCACCAGTGATTCTATTTACAGGTGGCTGTTCTTC. Translation gives CATSDSIYRWLFF.

V and J are TRBV19 and TRBJ2-7; 9 bases agree with TRBD2. The CDR3 covers 13 residues. J lost 7 bases, V lost 8 bases, and 9 bases had no gene match. Germline values: CDR1 LNHDA, CDR2 SQIVND (reference sequence). Here the CDR3 reads CASSGTSRWEQYF. In DNA, the CDR3 is TGTGCCAGTTCCGGGACTAGCCGATGGGAGCAGTACTTC.

V usage is TRBV6-5 and J usage is TRBJ2-7; 7 bases line up with TRBD1. The CDR3 spans 13 residues. Germline CDR1 and CDR2: MNHEY and SVGAGI. The trim removed 4 bases at V and 4 bases at J, leaving 4 bases unmatched. In nucleotides, the CDR3 is TGTGCCAGCAGTTCCCCGACAGGGTACGAGCAGTACTTC. Translation gives CASSSPTGYEQYF.

The rearrangement uses TRBV11-2 and TRBJ2-1, with TRBD2 identical over 9 bases. V lost 3 bases, J lost 8 bases, and 8 bases stayed unmatched. The V gene's germline CDR1 is SGHAT and CDR2 FQNNGV. The CDR3 spans 15 residues. The CDR3 bases are TGTGCCAGCAGCTTTCCGAGCGGGAGGAACTATGAGCAGTTCTTC. Translating it yields CASSFPSGRNYEQFF.

The chain employs TRBV19 and TRBJ2-7, with a tentative D call TRBD1 (6 bases). Germline CDR1 reads LNHDA; CDR2 reads SQIVND (reference sequence). This CDR3 is 11 amino acids long. Trimming removed 3 bases from V and 6 bases from J, with 6 bases in between. The CDR3 is CASSIRGEQYF. In DNA form, the CDR3 reads TGTGCCAGTAGTATCAGGGGCGAGCAGTACTTC.

The chain recombines TRBV5-6 with TRBJ1-3; D is unclear. The CDR3 has 14 residues. The ends were cut back, 0 bases at V and 4 bases at J, with 8 bases in the middle. Germline CDR1 and CDR2: SGHDT and YYEEEE. The CDR3: CASSLGGSGNTIYF. The CDR3 DNA reads as TGTGCCAGCAGCTTGGGCGGGTCAGGAAACACCATATATTTT.

The chain uses TRBV7-2 and TRBJ2-1; D is possibly TRBD2 (6 bases). V lost 4 bases and J 1 base, leaving 11 bases between the germline ends. There are 15 residues in the CDR3. Germline V gene data show CDR1 as SGHTA and CDR2 as FQGNSA. DNA for the CDR3: TGTGCCAGCAGCTACGGGACTCCGTCCTACAATGAGCAGTTCTTC. It specifies CASSYGTPSYNEQFF. The full variable domain, with the rest looked up from reference TRBV7-2 and TRBJ2-1, is GAGVSQSPSNKVTEKGKDVELRCDPISGHTALYWYRQSLGQGLEFLIYFQGNSAPDKSGLPSDRFSAERTGGSVSTLTIQRTQQEDSAVYLCASSYGTPSYNEQFFGPGTRLTVL.

This clone was observed once. V gene TRBV5-1 combines with J gene TRBJ2-3; the match to TRBD2 covers 7 bases. The CDR3 sequence is 14 residues long. Germline lookup yields CDR1 SGHRS and CDR2 YFSETQ. J lost 5 bases, V lost 0 bases, and 3 bases had no gene match. In DNA, the CDR3 is TGCGCCAGCAGCTTGGGGGCGGGGGAAGATACGCAGTATTTT. This encodes CASSLGAGEDTQYF. The complete variable domain, with remaining parts taken from reference TRBV5-1 and TRBJ2-3, reads KAGVTQTPRYLIKTRGQQVTLSCSPISGHRSVSWYQQTPGQGLQFLFEYFSETQRNKGNFPGRFSGRQFSNSRSEMNVSTLELGDSALYLCASSLGAGEDTQYFGPGTRLTVL.

To note about this clone: The same CDR3 also results from other DNA sequences found in this sample. V is TRBV27 and J is TRBJ1-6; 7 bases agree with TRBD1. The length of the CDR3 is 14 residues. Trimming removed 3 bases from V and 5 bases from J; junction bases left unmatched: 1. The germline V gene has CDR1 MNHEY and CDR2 SMNVEV (reference sequence). Here the CDR3 DNA reads TGTGCCAGCAGTTTTGGACAGGATAATTCACCCCTCCACTTT. Residues: CASSFGQDNSPLHF.

The chain uses TRBV12-3 or TRBV12-4 and TRBJ2-7; D unresolved. The CDR3 sequence is 13 residues long. V gave up 4 bases and J gave up 3 bases, with 10 bases separating them. In DNA, the CDR3 is TGTGCCAGCAGTTCCCTAGGCTTCTACGAGCAGTACTTC. It specifies CASSSLGFYEQYF.

The chain joins TRBV2 to TRBJ2-1, with a tentative D call TRBD1 (5 bases). V lost 7 bases, J lost 10 bases, and 17 bases lay in between. The CDR3 runs to 13 residues. Germline assignment: CDR1 SNHLY and CDR2 FYNNEI. CDR3 DNA: TGTGCCAGCACCCCAAGGGGTTTATACGAGCAGTTCTTC. Protein sequence: CASTPRGLYEQFF. The variable domain in full, completed from reference TRBV2 and TRBJ2-1, reads EPEVTQTPSHQVTQMGQEVILRCVPISNHLYFYWYRQILGQKVEFLVSFYNNEISEKSEIFDDQFSVERPDGSNFTLKIRSTKLEDSAMYFCASTPRGLYEQFFGPGTRLTVL.

With regard to this clone: The germline gene is not matched at one end of the junction; a read error may be the cause. The chain couples TRBV28 to TRBJ2-7; possibly TRBD2 for D (5 bases). Germline CDR1 MDHEN, CDR2 SYDVKM. This CDR3 has 14 residues. The CDR3 protein is CASSTPSSSSEQYF. CDR3 DNA: TGTGCCAGCAGTACCCCTTCTAGCTCCTCCGAGCAGTACTTC. The whole variable domain, filled in from reference TRBV28 and TRBJ2-7, reads DVKVTQSSRYLVKRTGEKVFLECVQDMDHENMFWYRQDPGLGLRLIYFSYDVKMKEKGDIPEGYSVSREKKERFSLILESASTNQTSMYLCASSTPSSSSEQYFGPGTRLTVT.